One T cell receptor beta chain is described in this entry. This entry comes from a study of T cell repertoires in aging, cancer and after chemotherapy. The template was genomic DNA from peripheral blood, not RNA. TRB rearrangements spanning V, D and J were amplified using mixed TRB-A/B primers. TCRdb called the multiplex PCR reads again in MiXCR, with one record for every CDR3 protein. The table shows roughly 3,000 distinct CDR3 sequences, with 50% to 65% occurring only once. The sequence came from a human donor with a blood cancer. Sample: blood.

The CDR3 DNA reads as TGTGCCAGCAGACCCCCGTACGACGTGTACTACACCTTC. It specifies CASRPPYDVYYTF. The chain carries TRBV12-3 or TRBV12-4 and TRBJ1-2, with unresolved D. The length of the CDR3 is 13 residues. Between the trimmed V and J ends, which lost 6 bases and 10 bases, there was a span of 18 bases.